This record covers a single T cell receptor (beta chain). Its specificity is unknown. The data were obtained in a study of cytomegalovirus exposure and HLA in healthy donors. V shed 8 bases, J shed 3 bases, and the junction held 7 bases outside the gene matches. Germline V CDR1 and CDR2: MDHEN, SYDVKM. CDR3 length: 14 amino acids. Study-level points and caveats: Cytomegalovirus-associated status was assigned to fewer than 200 TCR beta chains. In a later analysis, compared with equally common non-associated chains, HLA-associated beta chains were more expanded. HLA allele associations emerged for fewer than 20,000 TCR beta sequences in a later analysis, at 0.05 false discovery rate. Researchers reported that a few CMV-associated chains were confirmed in vitro as CMV antigen-specific.

Amplification used 60 Vbeta primers and 13 Jbeta primers. TCRdb's copy holds only in-frame clones and misses some; the assay was immunoSEQ multiplex PCR. Here the sample spans about 160,000 clones, 60% to 85% being singletons. What was sequenced was PBMCs. The receptor's source is a man aged 50 to 59 in good health and CMV-seropositive. This sequence joins TRBV28 and TRBJ2-7; 10 bases match TRBD2. CDR3 residues: CASGSGGRVYEQYF. The CDR3 DNA follows: TGTGCCAGCGGTAGCGGGGGGCGGGTCTACGAGCAGTACTTC. Supplemented by reference TRBV28 and TRBJ2-7, the full variable domain reads DVKVTQSSRYLVKRTGEKVFLECVQDMDHENMFWYRQDPGLGLRLIYFSYDVKMKEKGDIPEGYSVSREKKERFSLILESASTNQTSMYLCASGSGGRVYEQYFGPGTRLTVT.